These 15 T cell receptor beta chains share one sample of origin, sequenced in a study of ipilimumab plus nivolumab after autologous stem cell transplantation. TCRdb's copy holds only in-frame clones and misses some; the assay was immunoSEQ multiplex PCR. The sample gives about 1,500 clones, around nine tenths of which show up once; around 21% is in the top ten. The sample here was PBMCs, taken in a trial of ipilimumab plus nivolumab as post-transplant consolidation. These receptors came from a male donor with multiple myeloma.

The chain combines TRBV5-4 with TRBJ2-2, with TRBD2 as a possible D gene (5 bases). CDR1 is SGHNT, CDR2 YYREEE, per germline (reference sequence). The CDR3 consists of 16 residues. Trimming shortened V by 5 bases and J by 5 bases, and 19 bases separated the two germline ends. The CDR3 DNA is TGTGCCAGCAGGGAACCCGGTCTAGCCGGGACCGGGGAGCTGTTTTTT. Translated: CASREPGLAGTGELFF.

The V call is TRBV20-1, the J call TRBJ2-1; possibly TRBD2 for D (6 bases). The CDR3 length is 11 residues. Germline V gene data show CDR1 as DFQATT and CDR2 as SNEGSKA (reference sequence). V was cut by 4 bases and J by 6 bases, with 7 bases left in between. The CDR3 sequence: CSAMGGNEQFF. As DNA, the CDR3 is TGCAGTGCTATGGGAGGCAATGAGCAGTTCTTC.

The genes are TRBV5-1 and TRBJ1-4, with a possible D match to TRBD1 (6 bases). There are 16 residues in the CDR3. Germline-derived CDR1 and CDR2 are SGHRS and YFSETQ. The V gene lost 4 bases and the J gene lost 8 bases, with 21 bases spanning the gap. The CDR3 nucleotides read TGCGCCAGCAGCGCCTGGGCATCAGGGGCTGGGGAAAAACTGTTTTTT. Its translation is CASSAWASGAGEKLFF.

This clone was found once. The gene calls are TRBV19 and TRBJ2-7, with D perhaps matching TRBD1 or TRBD2 (7 bases each). Between the trimmed V and J ends, which lost 2 bases and 4 bases, there was a span of 15 bases. Per the germline V gene, CDR1 is LNHDA and CDR2 is SQIVND (reference sequence). CDR3 size: 15 residues. The DNA of the CDR3 is TGTGCCAGTAGTATAAGGGCAGGGGGGGGGTACGAGCAGTACTTC. It encodes CASSIRAGGGYEQYF.

This clone has only one observation. This chain links TRBV27 with TRBJ2-3; 8 positions agree with TRBD2. The CDR3 is 17 residues long. The germline V gene has CDR1 MNHEY and CDR2 SMNVEV (reference sequence). Losses at the gene ends were 1 base for V and 1 base for J; bases not matched to a gene: 7. In nucleotides, the CDR3 is TGTGCCAGCAGTTTATTGCCGTCGGGAGGGGGCACAGATACGCAGTATTTT. Translated: CASSLLPSGGGTDTQYF.

The chain links TRBV5-1 to TRBJ2-2; TRBD1 is a possible D gene (6 bases). This CDR3 has 14 residues. Trimming removed 3 bases at V and 2 bases at J, with 8 bases between. Germline CDR1 SGHRS, CDR2 YFSETQ. CDR3 region: CASSWDTNTGELFF. The CDR3 region has the DNA TGCGCCAGCAGCTGGGACACAAACACCGGGGAGCTGTTTTTT.

This rearrangement joins TRBV27 to TRBJ2-5, with TRBD2 matching 7 bases. CDR3 size: 15 residues. The germline gives CDR1 MNHEY, CDR2 SMNVEV (reference sequence). Trimming cost V 1 base and J 3 bases; bases outside gene matches: 5. Here the CDR3 reads CASSLWAGTKETQYF. CDR3 sequence (DNA): TGTGCCAGCAGTTTATGGGCCGGGACTAAAGAGACCCAGTACTTC.

The sample holds one count of this clone. The genes are TRBV5-1 and TRBJ2-5; 12 positions match TRBD1. The CDR3 is made up of 15 amino acids. CDR1 and CDR2 (germline): SGHRS, YFSETQ. V lost 2 bases to trimming and J lost 5 bases; unmatched junction nucleotides: 4. CDR3 nucleotide sequence: TGCGCCAGCAGCTTCGGGGACAGGGGGCAGGAGACCCAGTACTTC. This translates into CASSFGDRGQETQYF.

The chain uses TRBV7-8 and TRBJ1-1, with TRBD1 as a possible D gene (6 bases). V was shortened by 5 bases and J by 0 bases, with 13 bases between the two germline ends. Germline lookup yields CDR1 SGHVS and CDR2 FQNEAQ. The CDR3 is 15 residues long. The CDR3 sequence: CASSPRGVMNTEAFF. CDR3 DNA: TGTGCCAGCAGCCCCAGGGGAGTGATGAACACTGAAGCTTTCTTT.

The chain employs TRBV2 and TRBJ1-2, with D perhaps TRBD1 (5 bases). V lost 1 base and J 5 bases, leaving 11 bases between the germline ends. The germline CDR1 and CDR2 sequences are SNHLY and FYNNEI. The CDR3 contains 14 residues. CDR3: CASSEVGVGYGYTF. As DNA, the CDR3 is TGTGCCAGCAGTGAAGTGGGGGTGGGATATGGCTACACCTTC.

The V and J genes are TRBV5-6 and TRBJ1-2; D not certain. Germline CDR1 SGHDT, CDR2 YYEEEE. V lost 3 bases, J lost 5 bases, and 17 bases lay in between. The CDR3 is made up of 15 amino acids. CDR3 nucleotide sequence: TGTGCCAGCAGCTCAGTAGGGATCTACCCTTATGGCTACACCTTC. Translation gives CASSSVGIYPYGYTF. The variable domain in full, completed from reference TRBV5-6 and TRBJ1-2, reads DAGVTQSPTHLIKTRGQQVTLRCSPKSGHDTVSWYQQALGQGPQFIFQYYEEEERQRGNFPDRFSGHQFPNYSSELNVNALLLGDSALYLCASSSVGIYPYGYTFGSGTRLTVV.

The chain links TRBV28 to TRBJ1-5; D not resolved. V was shortened by 1 base and J by 9 bases, with 7 bases between the two germline ends. Germline V CDR1 and CDR2: MDHEN, SYDVKM. This CDR3 has 12 residues. Here the CDR3 reads CASSLSAGPQHF. CDR3 in DNA: TGTGCCAGCAGTTTATCGGCAGGGCCCCAGCATTTT.

The V call is TRBV18, the J call TRBJ2-7; D may be TRBD2 (6 bases). Trimming removed 0 bases at V and 2 bases at J, with 8 bases between. CDR3 length: 14 amino acids. In germline, CDR1 is KGHSH, CDR2 LQKENI. The CDR3 is CASSPPPGAYEQYF. The DNA for the CDR3 is TGTGCCAGCTCACCACCCCCGGGAGCCTACGAGCAGTACTTC.

V usage is TRBV5-4 and J usage is TRBJ2-1; 12 bases align to TRBD1. Germline CDR1 reads SGHNT; CDR2 reads YYREEE (reference sequence). The CDR3 has 17 residues. After removal of 4 bases from V and 5 bases from J, the junction contained 10 bases not matched to a gene. The CDR3 reads CASSGGTGGVKDNEQFF. CDR3 nucleotides: TGTGCCAGCAGCGGGGGGACAGGGGGCGTAAAGGACAATGAGCAGTTCTTC.

The chain combines TRBV2 with TRBJ1-1; TRBD1 might be the D (6 bases). Germline assignment: CDR1 SNHLY and CDR2 FYNNEI. The CDR3 totals 14 residues. V shed 6 bases and J shed 4 bases, with 15 bases lying between them. CDR3 amino acids: CASSRNRVGTEAFF. Written as DNA, the CDR3 is TGTGCCAGCAGCAGAAACAGGGTCGGCACTGAAGCTTTCTTT.